The 5 T cell receptor beta chains given below trace back to one sample, sequenced in a study of vaccination and CD4 T cells after COVID-19. These TCRs are of unknown antigen specificity. Sequencing of DNA taken from cultured CD4+ T cells relied on the Oncomine TCR Beta short-read assay. TCRdb itself ran the PCR reads through MiXCR, one entry per CDR3 protein. This table holds about 20,000 distinct CDR3 sequences, 45% to 70% found once. The sample's treatment: approximately 9-day PBMC culture with coronavirus spike peptide pools or control peptides (ViraFEST assay). Input material: CD4+ T cells from blood, cultured in vitro. The receptors come from a human donor who had recovered from COVID-19.

The chain combines TRBV10-3 with TRBJ1-1; D gene ambiguous. Germline V gene sequence: CDR1 ENHRY, CDR2 SYGVKD. CDR3 size: 13 residues. Trimming removed 3 bases at V and 5 bases at J, with 10 bases between. The CDR3 region is CAISDLGLTEAFF. The CDR3 bases are TGTGCCATCAGTGACTTAGGGCTTACTGAAGCTTTCTTT.

The genes are TRBV19 and TRBJ2-7; the match to TRBD1 covers 10 bases. J lost 3 bases, V lost 3 bases, and 5 bases had no gene match. Germline assignment: CDR1 LNHDA and CDR2 SQIVND (reference sequence). The CDR3 covers 15 residues. For the CDR3, the DNA is TGTGCCAGTAGTATCGGGACAGGGGATTACTACGAGCAGTACTTC. Translation gives CASSIGTGDYYEQYF.

This clonotype turned up a few times. J is TRBJ2-1 and V is TRBV20-1, with 13 bases fitting TRBD2. V dropped 3 bases and J dropped 8; count of bases not matched to a gene: 7. The CDR3 has 15 amino acids. Per germline, CDR1 DFQATT and CDR2 SNEGSKA (reference sequence). The CDR3 region is CSASEATSGRYEQFF. The CDR3 nucleotides are TGCAGTGCTAGTGAGGCGACTAGCGGGAGGTATGAGCAGTTCTTC.

J is TRBJ2-3 and V is TRBV5-1; 16 nucleotides agree with TRBD2. Germline CDR1 is SGHRS and CDR2 is YFSETQ. V gave up 4 bases and J gave up 6 bases; unmatched junction bases: 11. This CDR3 is built from 18 residues. CDR3 protein: CASSVPGLAGGPADTQYF. The CDR3, as DNA: TGCGCCAGCAGCGTCCCGGGACTAGCGGGAGGGCCAGCCGATACGCAGTATTTT.

The chain combines TRBV2 with TRBJ2-7, with TRBD2 identical over 7 bases. The J segment lost 7 bases and the V segment lost 4 bases, leaving 7 bases of the junction unmatched. Germline CDR1 reads SNHLY; CDR2 reads FYNNEI. There are 13 residues in the CDR3. The CDR3 DNA sequence: TGTGCCAGCAGTGGGGCGGGAGCCGTTGAGCAGTACTTC. Protein product: CASSGAGAVEQYF.